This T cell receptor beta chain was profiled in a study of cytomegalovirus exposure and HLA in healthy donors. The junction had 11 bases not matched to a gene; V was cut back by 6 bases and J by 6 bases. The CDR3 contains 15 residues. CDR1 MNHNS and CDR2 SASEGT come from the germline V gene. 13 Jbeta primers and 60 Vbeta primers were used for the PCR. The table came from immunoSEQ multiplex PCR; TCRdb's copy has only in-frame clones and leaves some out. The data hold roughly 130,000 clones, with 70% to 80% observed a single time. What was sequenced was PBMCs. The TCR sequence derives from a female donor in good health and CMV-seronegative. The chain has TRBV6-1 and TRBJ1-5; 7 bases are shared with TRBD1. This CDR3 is CASSNDRAGGQPQHF. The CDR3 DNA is TGTGCCAGCAGCAACGACAGGGCGGGGGGTCAGCCCCAGCATTTT.